These 27 T cell receptor beta chains share one sample of origin, sequenced in a study of cytomegalovirus exposure and HLA in healthy donors (TCRdb year 2017). Library preparation employed the immunoSEQ multiplex PCR assay. The multiplex PCR relied on a mix of 60 forward primers for TCR Vbeta segments and 13 reverse primers for TCR Jbeta segments. The table comes from immuneACCESS by way of TCRdb, which keeps in-frame sequences with V and J called. Part of the clones is missing from these tables; in studies checked, under half for an unresolved V gene and the rest for unknown reasons. Across this sample there are roughly 240,000 clones, with just under 80% seen only once. Around 0.45% of the sample is held by the ten biggest clonotypes. The sequencing sample was made of PBMCs. All receptors come from a boy between 10 and 17 years old in good health and CMV-seronegative.

The CDR3 nucleotides are TGCGCCAGCAGCTTGAGGAGGGAGCGATTCCCAGATACGCAGTATTTT. Residues: CASSLRRERFPDTQYF. V gene TRBV5-1 combines with J gene TRBJ2-3; possible D gene TRBD2, 6 bases. Trimming stripped 1 base from V and 4 bases from J, with 16 bases between. Germline lookup yields CDR1 SGHRS and CDR2 YFSETQ. The CDR3 has 16 residues.

This rearrangement joins TRBV29-1 to TRBJ2-5, with 8 bases lining up with TRBD1. The ends lost 4 bases at V and 5 bases at J; junction bases unmatched: 3. Germline values: CDR1 SQVTM, CDR2 ANQGSEA. The CDR3 covers 12 residues. In nucleotides, the CDR3 is TGCAGCGTTGTACCAGGGGGCGAGACCCAGTACTTC. Amino acid sequence: CSVVPGGETQYF.

The chain joins TRBV30 to TRBJ1-5; TRBD1 is a possible D gene (6 bases). The CDR3 totals 13 residues. V was shortened by 0 bases and J by 11 bases, with 14 bases between the two germline ends. CDR1 and CDR2 from the germline V gene are GTSNPN and SVGIG (reference sequence). The CDR3: CAWSVSGGASQHF. In nucleotides, the CDR3 is TGTGCCTGGAGTGTATCGGGGGGCGCTTCCCAGCATTTT.

The chain recombines TRBV21-1 with TRBJ1-1. TRBV21-1 is labeled a pseudogene. There are 15 residues in the CDR3. The CDR3 DNA follows: TGTGCCAGCAGCATACCCGGGAGAAGGGCGACTGAAGCTTTCTTT. It yields the protein CASSIPGRRATEAFF.

V is TRBV30 and J is TRBJ1-2; weak D call: TRBD1 (6 bases). There are 16 residues in the CDR3. The germline V gene encodes CDR1 GTSNPN and CDR2 SVGIG (reference sequence). The germline V and J ends were trimmed by 4 bases and 2 bases, with 20 bases remaining between them. The CDR3 nucleotides are TGTGCCTGGATCCAAGCAGGGGCTCGACTAAACTATGGCTACACCTTC. This sequence encodes CAWIQAGARLNYGYTF.

This clone came up once. The rearrangement uses TRBV29-1 and TRBJ2-1; D call uncertain. Germline CDR1 reads SQVTM; CDR2 reads ANQGSEA. V lost 8 bases to trimming and J lost 4 bases, with 9 bases between them. The CDR3 covers 11 residues. CDR3 sequence reads: CSTRVYNEQFF. The CDR3 region has the DNA TGCAGCACTCGTGTTTACAATGAGCAGTTCTTC.

This clone was seen a few times. The V gene is TRBV7-9, the J gene TRBJ2-1; TRBD2 matches 9 bases. The CDR3 consists of 15 residues. Germline-derived CDR1 and CDR2 are SEHNR and FQNEAQ (reference sequence). Trimming took 9 bases from V and 9 from J; bases not matched to a gene: 15. CDR3 coding DNA: TGTGCCAGACCAGCGGATGCGGGGGGGCTCGGTGAGCAGTTCTTC. It codes for CARPADAGGLGEQFF. Full variable domain (missing parts from reference TRBV7-9 and TRBJ2-1): DTGVSQNPRHKITKRGQNVTFRCDPISEHNRLYWYRQTLGQGPEFLTYFQNEAQLEKSRLLSDRFSAERPKGSFSTLEIQRTEQGDSAMYLCARPADAGGLGEQFFGPGTRLTVL.

The chain couples TRBV4-1 to TRBJ2-1; 11 bases are shared with TRBD2. CDR3 length equals 17 residues. Trimming cost V 0 bases and J 6 bases; bases outside gene matches: 7. CDR1 is MGHRA and CDR2 is YSYEKL in the germline V gene. CDR3: CASSQDVTSGSINEQFF. CDR3 nucleotide sequence: TGCGCCAGCAGCCAAGATGTAACTAGCGGGAGTATCAATGAGCAGTTCTTC.

The rearrangement joins TRBV7-6 to TRBJ2-7; 9 bases line up with TRBD1. V shed 5 bases and J 5 bases; nucleotides not matched to a gene: 13. The CDR3 length is 16 residues. Germline CDR1 is SGHVS and CDR2 is FNYEAQ. CDR3 protein: CASSDDPTGGPDEQYF. CDR3 DNA: TGTGCCAGCAGCGACGACCCGACAGGGGGACCCGACGAGCAGTACTTC.

This clone was counted a single time. The chain recombines TRBV4-1 with TRBJ2-7; TRBD1 aligns across 9 bases. With 2 bases clipped from V and 5 bases from J, the junction kept 10 bases outside the gene matches. Germline CDR1 is MGHRA and CDR2 is YSYEKL. The CDR3 loop spans 16 amino acids. The CDR3 nucleotides are TGCGCCAGCAGCCAACTTTTCCGGGACAGGGCTAACGAGCAGTACTTC. It translates to CASSQLFRDRANEQYF.

This rearrangement joins TRBV2 to TRBJ2-6; unclear D gene. V lost 3 bases to trimming and J lost 4 bases, with 10 bases between them. Germline V gene lookup returns CDR1 SNHLY and CDR2 FYNNEI. The CDR3 contains 15 residues. The CDR3 DNA follows: TGTGCCAGCAGTGACCGGGTATACGGGGCCAACGTCCTGACTTTC. This translates into CASSDRVYGANVLTF.

The chain recombines TRBV10-3 with TRBJ1-1; D is uncertain. From germline, CDR1 is ENHRY and CDR2 SYGVKD. Trimming took off 2 bases at V and 5 bases at J, with 15 bases between the two ends. The CDR3 sequence is 15 residues long. In DNA form, the CDR3 reads TGTGCCATCAGTGAGCACCCGGGCGGGAGGACTGAAGCTTTCTTT. Its translation: CAISEHPGGRTEAFF.

The V and J genes are TRBV5-1 and TRBJ2-7, with 14 bases matching TRBD2. The V gene's germline CDR1 is SGHRS and CDR2 YFSETQ. The CDR3 consists of 15 residues. Unmatched junction bases numbered 6, after V lost 4 bases and J lost 6 bases. In DNA form, the CDR3 reads TGCGCCAGCAGCCCGACCGGGACTAGCGGGAGCGAGCAGTACTTC. It is translated as CASSPTGTSGSEQYF.

The gene calls are TRBV19 and TRBJ2-1, with 10 nucleotides matching TRBD2. The V segment lost 1 base and the J segment 10 bases; nucleotides outside the gene matches: 10. This CDR3 has 16 amino acids. Germline V gene data show CDR1 as LNHDA and CDR2 as SQIVND (reference sequence). Here the CDR3 DNA reads TGTGCCAGTAGTATAGCTACGCTAGCGGGAGCGGGGGAGCAGTTCTTC. It is translated as CASSIATLAGAGEQFF. The full variable domain, rest sourced from reference TRBV19 and TRBJ2-1, is DGGITQSPKYLFRKEGQNVTLSCEQNLNHDAMYWYRQDPGQGLRLIYYSQIVNDFQKGDIAEGYSVSREKKESFPLTVTSAQKNPTAFYLCASSIATLAGAGEQFFGPGTRLTVL.

The chain recombines TRBV10-3 with TRBJ1-2; D perhaps matches TRBD1 (6 bases). Trimming pared 4 bases from V and 4 bases from J, leaving 10 bases between. CDR1 is ENHRY, CDR2 SYGVKD, per germline. The CDR3 covers 13 residues. CDR3 DNA sequence: TGTGCCATCAGTGCGGACAGTGGCTATGGCTACACCTTC. It is translated as CAISADSGYGYTF.

This sequence joins TRBV2 and TRBJ2-1; TRBD2 aligns across 7 bases. The germline V gene encodes CDR1 SNHLY and CDR2 FYNNEI. This CDR3 is 14 amino acids long. J gave up 3 bases and V 5 bases, and 4 bases lay outside the gene matches. CDR3 sequence (DNA): TGTGCCAGCAGTCGCGGGAGTAACTACAATGAGCAGTTCTTC. Protein product: CASSRGSNYNEQFF. Based on the CDR3 plus reference TRBV2 and TRBJ2-1, the full variable domain is EPEVTQTPSHQVTQMGQEVILRCVPISNHLYFYWYRQILGQKVEFLVSFYNNEISEKSEIFDDQFSVERPDGSNFTLKIRSTKLEDSAMYFCASSRGSNYNEQFFGPGTRLTVL.

This clone was recorded only once. The V and J genes are TRBV7-9 and TRBJ1-1; no clear D. This CDR3 is 13 amino acids long. Germline loops: CDR1 SEHNR, CDR2 FQNEAQ (reference sequence). V was clipped by 3 bases and J by 5 bases, with 10 bases between them. The CDR3 sequence: CASSLSGVTEAFF. The DNA for the CDR3 is TGTGCCAGCAGCTTGTCCGGGGTTACTGAAGCTTTCTTT.

This chain connects TRBV5-1 to TRBJ2-7; D is uncertain. This CDR3 is built from 14 residues. Trimming cost V 1 base and J 1 base, with 9 bases left between them. Germline V lookup: CDR1 SGHRS, CDR2 YFSETQ. CDR3 DNA sequence: TGCGCCAGCAGCTTGAAACTGTTATCCTACGAGCAGTACTTC. Amino acids: CASSLKLLSYEQYF.

This sequence joins TRBV5-1 and TRBJ2-1, with TRBD2 matching over 13 bases. This CDR3 region has 22 residues. With 1 base clipped from V and 0 bases from J, the junction kept 16 bases outside the gene matches. Germline assignment: CDR1 SGHRS and CDR2 YFSETQ. The CDR3 bases are TGCGCCAGCAGCTTGCTACCCACCGGGGGACTAGCGGGACCGAGCTCCTACAATGAGCAGTTCTTC. It translates to CASSLLPTGGLAGPSSYNEQFF.

This rearrangement joins TRBV27 to TRBJ2-7, with D possibly being TRBD1 (6 bases). Germline-derived CDR1 and CDR2 are MNHEY and SMNVEV (reference sequence). CDR3 length equals 15 residues. Trimming took off 5 bases at V and 5 bases at J, with 19 bases between the two ends. The CDR3 DNA sequence: TGTGCCAGCAGTCACAGGGTAGGGTCGTTGAACGAGCAGTACTTC. Protein sequence: CASSHRVGSLNEQYF.

This clone occurred a few times. J is TRBJ2-1 and V is TRBV6-4; 9 nucleotides align to TRBD2. The CDR3 spans 14 residues. Losses at the gene ends were 6 bases for V and 6 bases for J; bases not matched to a gene: 6. The germline V gene encodes CDR1 MRHNA and CDR2 SNTAGT. CDR3 sequence: CASRKTSGSNEQFF. The CDR3 DNA sequence: TGTGCCAGCAGGAAGACTAGCGGCTCCAATGAGCAGTTCTTC.

This chain joins TRBV9 and TRBJ2-5, with 11 bases that match TRBD2. CDR1 and CDR2 from the germline V gene are SGDLS and YYNGEE. There are 15 residues in the CDR3. The ends lost 0 bases at V and 4 bases at J; junction bases unmatched: 2. This CDR3 reads CASSVDSGGGETQYF. In DNA form, the CDR3 reads TGTGCCAGCAGCGTAGATAGCGGGGGGGGAGAGACCCAGTACTTC.

The chain combines TRBV7-9 with TRBJ2-1; TRBD2 agrees at 14 bases. The length of the CDR3 is 15 residues. Germline V gives CDR1 SEHNR, CDR2 FQNEAQ (reference sequence). V was clipped by 5 bases and J by 4 bases; unmatched bases: 1. CDR3 DNA: TGTGCCAGCAGCGGGACTAGCGGGGGTTACAATGAGCAGTTCTTC. Its protein product is CASSGTSGGYNEQFF.

This clone came up a few times. The chain uses TRBV19 and TRBJ1-1; D is possibly TRBD1 (6 bases). V lost 5 bases and J 6 bases, leaving 13 bases between the germline ends. The CDR3 has 13 residues. CDR1 is LNHDA, CDR2 SQIVND, per germline (reference sequence). The CDR3 spells CASSAVGAAEAFF. The CDR3, as DNA: TGTGCCAGTAGTGCGGTGGGGGCGGCTGAAGCTTTCTTT.

The V gene is TRBV7-9, the J gene TRBJ1-1; 8 nucleotides match TRBD1. Per the germline V gene, CDR1 is SEHNR and CDR2 is FQNEAQ (reference sequence). This CDR3 has 16 residues. V lost 5 bases, J lost 1 base, and 9 bases stayed unmatched. Here the CDR3 reads CASSVYRQGRNTEAFF. CDR3 nucleotides: TGTGCCAGCAGCGTGTACCGACAGGGGCGGAACACTGAAGCTTTCTTT. The whole variable domain, remainder taken from reference TRBV7-9 and TRBJ1-1, is DTGVSQNPRHKITKRGQNVTFRCDPISEHNRLYWYRQTLGQGPEFLTYFQNEAQLEKSRLLSDRFSAERPKGSFSTLEIQRTEQGDSAMYLCASSVYRQGRNTEAFFGQGTRLTVV.

The chain recombines TRBV5-4 with TRBJ2-7; 14 nucleotides align to TRBD2. Unmatched junction bases numbered 8, after V lost 4 bases and J lost 5 bases. The CDR3 spans 16 residues. Looked up from germline, CDR1 is SGHNT and CDR2 is YYREEE (reference sequence). CDR3 sequence (DNA): TGTGCCAGCAGCCGTCCGACTAGCGGGAGGGAAGACGAGCAGTACTTC. Translated, it gives CASSRPTSGREDEQYF.

This clone was observed a handful of times. The V and J genes are TRBV11-2 and TRBJ1-3, with D tentatively TRBD1 (5 bases). Germline V gives CDR1 SGHAT, CDR2 FQNNGV. Trimming stripped 4 bases from V and 0 bases from J, with 16 bases between. There are 17 residues in the CDR3. CDR3 amino acids: CASSSPYRTRSGNTIYF. CDR3 DNA sequence: TGTGCCAGCAGCTCGCCTTACCGGACACGCTCTGGAAACACCATATATTTT.